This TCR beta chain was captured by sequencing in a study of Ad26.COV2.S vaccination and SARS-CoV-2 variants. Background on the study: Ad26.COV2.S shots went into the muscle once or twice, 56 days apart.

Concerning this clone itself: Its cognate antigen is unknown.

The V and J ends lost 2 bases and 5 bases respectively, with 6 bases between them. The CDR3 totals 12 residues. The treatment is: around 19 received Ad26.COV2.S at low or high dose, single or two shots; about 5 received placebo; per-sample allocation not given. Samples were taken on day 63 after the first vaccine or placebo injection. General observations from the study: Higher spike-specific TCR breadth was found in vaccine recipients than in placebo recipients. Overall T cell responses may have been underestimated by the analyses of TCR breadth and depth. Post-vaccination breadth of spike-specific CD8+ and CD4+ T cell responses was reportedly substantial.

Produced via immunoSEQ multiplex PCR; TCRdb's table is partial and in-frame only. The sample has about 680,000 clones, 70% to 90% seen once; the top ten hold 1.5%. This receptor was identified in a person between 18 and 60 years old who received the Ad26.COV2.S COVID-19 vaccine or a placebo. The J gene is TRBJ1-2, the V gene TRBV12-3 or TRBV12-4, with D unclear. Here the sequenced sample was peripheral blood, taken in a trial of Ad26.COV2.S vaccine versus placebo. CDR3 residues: CASSLNIYGYTF. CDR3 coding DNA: TGTGCCAGCAGTTTAAACATTTATGGCTACACCTTC.